This is a list of T cell receptor beta chains from one sample in a study of cytomegalovirus exposure and HLA in healthy donors. Assay used: immunoSEQ multiplex PCR; TCRdb lists only in-frame clones, some missing. The sample carries 110,000 to 150,000 clones, roughly 74% recorded once. The sample consisted of PBMCs. The receptors derive from a woman younger than 35 in good health and CMV-seropositive. Both conserved end residues are part of each CDR3. D genes are given only for firm matches. Clone sizes are given selectively: once, few, many, or a class where the clone is expanded.

j_gene,abundance,d_gene,v_gene,CDR3nt,CDR3aa
TRBJ2-5,NA,NA,TRBV7-6,TGTGCCAGCAGCTTAGTTGGGGGGGCTACAGAGACCCAGTACTTC,CASSLVGGATETQYF
TRBJ1-2,NA,NA,TRBV7-9,TGTGCCAGCAGCGAAAGGACAGAGACCTATGGCTACACCTTC,CASSERTETYGYTF
TRBJ1-4,once,NA,TRBV19,TGTGCCTGCGGGGAGGGGGCTAATGAAAAACTGTTTTTT,CACGEGANEKLFF
TRBJ1-5,NA,NA,TRBV30,TGTGCCTGGAGTAGACTAGATCAGCCCCAGCATTTT,CAWSRLDQPQHF
TRBJ2-7,NA,NA,TRBV7-9,TGTGCCAGCAGCTTATATCAGGGCCGACTCTCCTACGAGCAGTACTTC,CASSLYQGRLSYEQYF
TRBJ1-1,NA,NA,TRBV18,TGTGCCAGCTCATCACAAGTAGACACTGAAGCTTTCTTT,CASSSQVDTEAFF
TRBJ2-3,NA,NA,TRBV28,TGTGCCAGCAGTTTTCGGGGGATCACAGATACGCAGTATTTT,CASSFRGITDTQYF
TRBJ2-7,NA,TRBD2,TRBV5-1,TGCGCCAGCAGCTTGGGGGGTCGCGGGGGGCAATACGAGCAGTACTTC,CASSLGGRGGQYEQYF
TRBJ1-2,once,TRBD1,TRBV28,TGTGCCAGCAGTTTGGGGGGGACAGGGGGCCTGAACTATGGCTACACCTTC,CASSLGGTGGLNYGYTF
TRBJ1-1,NA,NA,TRBV5-6,TGTGCCAGCAGCTTGAGCGGGGGCACTGAAGCTTTCTTT,CASSLSGGTEAFF
TRBJ2-7,NA,NA,TRBV4-3,TGCGCCAGCAGCCAAGACTTCGCGGTTACGGGTTACGAGCAGTACTTC,CASSQDFAVTGYEQYF
TRBJ2-7,once,NA,TRBV4-1,TGCGCCAGCAGCCTAGAGGACAAGGGGGCCTACGAGCAGTACTTC,CASSLEDKGAYEQYF
TRBJ2-7,once,TRBD2,TRBV6-6,TGTGCCACCTCAATCCGGGGGGTAAGCTCCTACGAGCAGTACTTC,CATSIRGVSSYEQYF
TRBJ2-7,NA,NA,TRBV29-1,TGCAGCGTTGAGATAGCCTACGAGCAGTACTTC,CSVEIAYEQYF
TRBJ2-3,NA,TRBD1,TRBV14,TGTGCCAGCAGCCGAGACCCCGGGACAGGGACTAATACGCAGTATTTT,CASSRDPGTGTNTQYF
TRBJ2-3,NA,TRBD2,TRBV5-1,TGCGCCAGCAGCTATGGTAGCGGGGGGGCGCTAAGCACAGATACGCAGTATTTT,CASSYGSGGALSTDTQYF
TRBJ2-1,NA,NA,TRBV5-1,TGCGCCAGCACTACGGGGTTTGACCCCCTTTACAATGAGCAGTTCTTC,CASTTGFDPLYNEQFF
TRBJ1-6,few,TRBD1,TRBV4-1,TGCGCCAGCAGCCTAAAGGACAGGGGTTATAATTCACCCCTCCACTTT,CASSLKDRGYNSPLHF
TRBJ2-5,NA,TRBD1,TRBV29-1,TGCAGCGTTGACGGCCAGGGGGTCGTAGAGACCCAGTACTTC,CSVDGQGVVETQYF
TRBJ1-1,NA,NA,TRBV5-1,TGCGCCAGCAGCTTGGGCCGGGGGAACACTGAAGCTTTCTTT,CASSLGRGNTEAFF
TRBJ1-2,NA,NA,TRBV10-1,TGCGCCAGCAGTGAAGGGGCCTCCTATGGCTACACCTTC,CASSEGASYGYTF
TRBJ1-4,NA,NA,TRBV6-5,TGTGCCAGCAGTTACGGCGCGGGTTATGAAAAACTGTTTTTT,CASSYGAGYEKLFF
TRBJ2-7,few,NA,TRBV18,TGTGCCAGCTCACCCGTGGACACCTCCTACGAGCAGTACTTC,CASSPVDTSYEQYF
TRBJ2-7,NA,NA,TRBV5-1,TGCGCCAGCAGCCTCACGACCGGGAAGGAGCACTTC,CASSLTTGKEHF
TRBJ1-1,NA,NA,TRBV20-1,TGCAGTGGGGAGGGGGGCACTGAAGCTTTCTTT,CSGEGGTEAFF
TRBJ1-1,NA,TRBD1,TRBV6-5,TGTGCCAGCTGGACAGGGGGCATTGACACTGAAGCTTTCTTT,CASWTGGIDTEAFF